The text below deals with one T cell receptor beta chain. Its antigen remains unidentified. TCRdb keeps only in-frame clones here, not all; method: immunoSEQ multiplex PCR. The top ten clones hold under 5.5% of a sample with roughly 15,000 clones, 86% of them seen once. These data originate in a study of PD-1 blockade in mismatch repair-deficient tumors. Study findings and constraints: Rapid post-treatment expansion, then contraction, generally preceding radiologic response, marked tumor-resident clones.

Germline CDR1 reads KGHSH; CDR2 reads LQKENI. The V end lost 4 bases, the J end lost 0 bases, and 8 bases lay between the germline ends. This CDR3 region has 14 residues. Time point reported: roughly ten-day in vitro stimulation with candidate neoantigen peptide 6. A few pembrolizumab responders had their TCRs sequenced. This TCR was sampled from an adult with mismatch repair-deficient cancer. Specimen: cells cultured in vitro, collected from a patient treated with pembrolizumab. The J gene is TRBJ2-3, the V gene TRBV18, with D unresolved. Written as DNA, the CDR3 is TGTGCCAGCTCACTTTTAACTAGCACAGATACGCAGTATTTT. As protein: CASSLLTSTDTQYF.